This TCR beta chain was recovered during a study of beta chain features in type 1 diabetes. General observations from the study: All four CD4+ subsets of Type 1 diabetes patients contained TCRB CDR3s that were moderately but significantly shorter.

The CDR3 has 17 residues. The germline gives CDR1 KGHSH, CDR2 LQKENI. Between the trimmed V and J ends, which lost 5 bases and 3 bases, there was a span of 20 bases. With regard to this clone: Antigen unknown.

Expressed TCRB transcripts were sequenced, since all the RNA that had been isolated was reverse transcribed. Some clones are missing from TCRdb's copy, which holds only in-frame ones; the method was immunoSEQ multiplex PCR. The table includes roughly 240,000 clones, roughly a quarter detected once. Material: naive CD4+ T cells from blood. The source is a woman in her twenties or thirties with type 1 diabetes. The chain has TRBV18 and TRBJ1-5, with a possible D match to TRBD1 (5 bases). CDR3 in amino acids: CASSAAAGEYLNQPQHF. The CDR3 coding sequence is TGTGCCAGCTCAGCTGCCGCGGGGGAGTACCTCAATCAGCCCCAGCATTTT.